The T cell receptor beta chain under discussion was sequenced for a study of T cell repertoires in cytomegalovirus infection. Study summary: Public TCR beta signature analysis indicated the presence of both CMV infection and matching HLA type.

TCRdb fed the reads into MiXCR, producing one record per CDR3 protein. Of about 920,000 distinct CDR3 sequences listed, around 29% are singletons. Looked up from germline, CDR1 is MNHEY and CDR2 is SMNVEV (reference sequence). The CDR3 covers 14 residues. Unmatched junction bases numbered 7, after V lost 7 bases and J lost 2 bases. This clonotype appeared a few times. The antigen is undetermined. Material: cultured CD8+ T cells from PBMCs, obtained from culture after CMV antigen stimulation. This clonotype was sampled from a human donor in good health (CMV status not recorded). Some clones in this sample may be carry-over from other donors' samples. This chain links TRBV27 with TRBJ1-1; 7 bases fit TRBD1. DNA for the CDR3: TGTGCCAGCAATACCGGACAGGCTAACACTGAAGCTTTCTTT. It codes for CASNTGQANTEAFF.